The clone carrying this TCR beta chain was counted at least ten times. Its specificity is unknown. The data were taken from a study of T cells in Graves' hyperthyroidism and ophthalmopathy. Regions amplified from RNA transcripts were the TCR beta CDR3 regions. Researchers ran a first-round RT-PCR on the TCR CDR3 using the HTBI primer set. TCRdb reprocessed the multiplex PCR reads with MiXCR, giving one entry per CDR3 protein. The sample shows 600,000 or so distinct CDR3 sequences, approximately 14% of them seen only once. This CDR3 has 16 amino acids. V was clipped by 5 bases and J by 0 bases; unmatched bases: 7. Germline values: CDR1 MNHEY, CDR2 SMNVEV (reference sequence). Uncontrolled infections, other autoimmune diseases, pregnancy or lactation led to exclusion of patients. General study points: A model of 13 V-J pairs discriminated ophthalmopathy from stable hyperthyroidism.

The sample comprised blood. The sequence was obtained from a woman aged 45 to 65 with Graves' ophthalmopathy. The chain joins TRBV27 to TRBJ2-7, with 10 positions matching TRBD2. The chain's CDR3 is CASSPVASGSSYEQYF. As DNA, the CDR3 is TGTGCCAGCAGTCCGGTAGCTAGCGGGAGCTCCTACGAGCAGTACTTC.